This TCR beta chain is from a study of blood T cell repertoires in COVID-19. Data came from immunoSEQ multiplex PCR; TCRdb stores just in-frame clones and leaves some out. The repertoire holds approximately 150,000 clones, approximately 81% seen once, with approximately 0.99% in the top ten. This CDR3 region has 13 residues. The V end was cut by 2 bases, the J end by 1 base, with 5 bases between. The germline CDR1 and CDR2 sequences are MDHEN and SYDVKM. This chain uses TRBV28 with TRBJ1-1; D remains ambiguous. Sequencing used peripheral blood. This TCR was recovered from a middle-aged man with acute or convalescent COVID-19. The CDR3 DNA sequence: TGTGCCAGCAGTTTAAGTAGGAACACTGAAGCTTTCTTT. This encodes CASSLSRNTEAFF.